The sample holds one count of the clone carrying this T cell receptor beta chain. The sample originates from a study of blood T cell repertoires in COVID-19. Study information: Donors in the United States, Italy and Spain gave samples during acute or convalescent COVID-19. PBMCs, B-cell-depleted T cells, or T cells were the source of the cDNA or gDNA that made up the material.

Original processing notes: Estimated nucleated cell counts came from reference gene primer amplification. Measured with immunoSEQ multiplex PCR; TCRdb has only the in-frame clones, and not every one. From that table come the V and J calls and clone size; the DNA was used to work out D and trimming. The sample carries around 140,000 clones, over 75% recorded once. In germline, CDR1 is SGHVS, CDR2 FQNEAQ. This CDR3 spans 16 amino acids. V shed 4 bases and J 4 bases; nucleotides not matched to a gene: 10. The TCR originated in a human donor in a cohort sampled during active COVID-19. Sample: peripheral blood. The chain couples TRBV7-8 to TRBJ2-3; 8 bases line up with TRBD2. Here the CDR3 reads CASSSLGRGGADTQYF. The CDR3 DNA reads TGTGCCAGCAGCTCACTCGGGAGGGGGGGGGCAGATACGCAGTATTTT.